This T cell receptor beta chain was sequenced for a study of shared clonotypes between healthy human individuals. Study context: Three plates each covered CD4 naive and memory; CD8 naive two, CD8 memory one. Broader study findings: Clonotypes that were shared across a handful of donors made up around 5% of naive CD4 clonotypes.

In regard to this clone: Its antigen is still unknown.

The assay was immunoSEQ multiplex PCR, and TCRdb's table has in-frame clones only and misses some. This sample has 400,000 to 600,000 clones, with approximately 94% found just once. Sequencing was performed on naive CD4+ T cells sorted from blood. Noted subset: CD45RA+ positively selected. This TCR derives from a woman in her 30s in good health.

The CDR3 region is CASLAGQGLNTEAFF. In nucleotides, the CDR3 is TGTGCCAGCCTAGCGGGACAGGGGTTGAACACTGAAGCTTTCTTT. This chain joins TRBV2 and TRBJ1-1, with 10 bases aligning to TRBD1. This CDR3 comprises 15 residues. V lost 8 bases, J lost 0 bases, and 6 bases stayed unmatched. CDR1 is SNHLY, CDR2 FYNNEI, per germline.